This T cell receptor (beta chain) was obtained from a study of blood T cell repertoires in COVID-19. This table comes from immunoSEQ multiplex PCR, and its TCRdb copy is limited to in-frame clones, with some not included. The profile shows 120,000 or so clones, over 65% of them singletons. The sample was peripheral blood. The origin of this receptor is a human donor with acute or convalescent COVID-19. The donor label of this sample is uncertain.

CDR3 loop: CASSLRDYLTGELFF. CDR3 coding DNA: TGTGCCAGCAGCCTCCGGGACTATCTTACCGGGGAGCTGTTTTTT. The rearrangement links TRBV14 to TRBJ2-2, with TRBD2 identical over 7 bases. The germline V gene has CDR1 SGHDN and CDR2 FVKESK. Trimming took 4 bases from V and 5 from J; bases not matched to a gene: 7. The CDR3 extends over 15 amino acids.